This T cell receptor beta chain was obtained from a study of Ad26.COV2.S vaccination and SARS-CoV-2 variants. Study findings and constraints: Using TCR breadth and depth analyses may have led to underestimated total T cell responses.

Regarding this clone: The antigen remains undetermined.

Germline CDR1 is SGHTA and CDR2 is FQGNSA. Between the trimmed V and J ends, which lost 0 bases and 6 bases, there was a span of 15 bases. This CDR3 spans 15 amino acids. Indicated treatment: about 20 received Ad26.COV2.S at low or high dose, single or two shots; 5 received placebo; per-sample allocation not given. All samples were drawn on day 63, counting from the first vaccine or placebo injection. TCRdb keeps only in-frame clones here, not all; method: immunoSEQ multiplex PCR. This sample has some 390,000 clones, with around nine tenths found just once. The chain carries TRBV7-2 and TRBJ2-7; D call uncertain. The sequence came from a person between 18 and 65 years old who received the Ad26.COV2.S COVID-19 vaccine or a placebo. Sequencing was performed on peripheral blood, taken in a trial of Ad26.COV2.S vaccine versus placebo. CDR3 region: CASSLAGPGKGEQYF. CDR3 sequence (DNA): TGTGCCAGCAGCTTAGCGGGCCCAGGTAAGGGCGAGCAGTACTTC.